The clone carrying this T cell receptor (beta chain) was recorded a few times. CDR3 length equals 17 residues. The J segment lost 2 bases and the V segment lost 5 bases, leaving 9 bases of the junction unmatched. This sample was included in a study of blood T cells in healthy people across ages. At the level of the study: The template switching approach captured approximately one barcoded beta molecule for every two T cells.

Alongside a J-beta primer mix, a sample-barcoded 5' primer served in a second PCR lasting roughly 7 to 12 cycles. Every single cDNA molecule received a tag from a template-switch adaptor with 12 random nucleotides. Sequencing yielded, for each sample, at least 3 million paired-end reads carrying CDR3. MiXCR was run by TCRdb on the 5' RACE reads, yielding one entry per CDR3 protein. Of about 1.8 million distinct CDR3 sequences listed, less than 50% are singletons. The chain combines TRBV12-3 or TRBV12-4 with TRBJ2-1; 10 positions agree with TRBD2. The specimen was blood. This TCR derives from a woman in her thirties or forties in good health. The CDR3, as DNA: TGTGCCAGCAGTCTAACAGAGGGACTAGCGCCCTACAATGAGCAGTTCTTC. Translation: CASSLTEGLAPYNEQFF.